Below, 28 T cell receptor beta chains from the same sample are listed, as sequenced in a study of blood T cells in healthy people across ages. PCR was performed a second time for roughly 7 to 12 cycles using a sample-barcoded 5' primer and a J-beta primer mix. TCRdb independently ran MiXCR on the 5' RACE reads; one entry per CDR3 protein. The data contain around 1.5 million distinct CDR3 sequences, approximately 32% of them seen just once; the ten biggest clones take up 11%. Sequencing was done on a sample of blood. The source is a woman in her thirties in good health.

This chain's CDR3 is CSARDQLGTELYEQYF. DNA for the CDR3: TGCAGTGCTAGAGATCAGTTAGGGACAGAACTATACGAGCAGTACTTC. This chain uses TRBV20-1 with TRBJ2-7, with 7 bases that match TRBD1. This CDR3 contains 16 residues. The germline gives CDR1 DFQATT, CDR2 SNEGSKA (reference sequence). Trimming took 0 bases from V and 4 from J; bases not matched to a gene: 12.

This clonotype showed up just a few times. The rearrangement links TRBV5-5 to TRBJ2-7; tentatively, D is TRBD1 or TRBD2 (5 bases each). Germline V lookup: CDR1 SGHKS, CDR2 YYEKEE (reference sequence). Trimming cost V 3 bases and J 10 bases, with 26 bases left between them. The CDR3 is 16 residues long. DNA of the CDR3: TGTGCCAGCAGCTCCTCGACGGGGTCCCAAGGGGCCACCCAGTACTTC. Residues: CASSSSTGSQGATQYF.

There are a few counts of this clonotype. At one end the junction does not follow the germline gene, possibly because of a read error. The rearrangement links TRBV13 to TRBJ2-5; 9 bases fit TRBD1. The CDR3 sequence is 15 residues long. CDR1 and CDR2 from the germline V gene are PRHDT and FYEKMQ (reference sequence). The CDR3 reads CAGSATGGTQETQYF. The DNA for the CDR3 is TGTGCCGGCAGCGCGACAGGGGGAACGCAAGAGACCCAGTACTTC. Supplemented by reference TRBV13 and TRBJ2-5, the full variable domain reads AAGVIQSPRHLIKEKRETATLKCYPIPRHDTVYWYQQGPGQDPQFLISFYEKMQSDKGSIPDRFSAQQFSDYHSELNMSSLELGDSALYFCAGSATGGTQETQYFGPGTRLLVL.

The V gene is TRBV5-1, the J gene TRBJ2-1; 8 bases match TRBD2. The V gene end was trimmed by 5 bases and the J gene end by 7 bases; junction bases not matched to a gene: 11. Germline CDR1 is SGHRS and CDR2 is YFSETQ. This CDR3 has 15 residues. Here the CDR3 reads CASRFSGKGDNEQFF. The CDR3, as DNA: TGCGCCAGCAGATTTAGCGGGAAGGGGGATAATGAGCAGTTCTTC.

The chain uses TRBV5-1 and TRBJ2-7, with TRBD1 identical over 8 bases. Unmatched junction bases numbered 9, after V lost 4 bases and J lost 0 bases. Germline CDR1 is SGHRS and CDR2 is YFSETQ. CDR3 size: 16 residues. As DNA, the CDR3 is TGCGCCAGCAGCATAACCGGGACAGGCAGCTCCTACGAGCAGTACTTC. This codes for CASSITGTGSSYEQYF.

The gene calls are TRBV2 and TRBJ2-3; the D gene is possibly TRBD1 (6 bases). Trimming left V 0 bases short and J 6 bases short, with 16 bases between. Germline CDR1 reads SNHLY; CDR2 reads FYNNEI. The CDR3 length is 16 residues. For the CDR3, the DNA is TGTGCCAGCAGTGAAGCGTATGAGGGGGTTATGGATACGCAGTATTTT. It specifies CASSEAYEGVMDTQYF.

In its sample, this clonotype was seen once. The gene calls are TRBV14 and TRBJ2-7, with 10 bases matching TRBD2. Germline values: CDR1 SGHDN, CDR2 FVKESK. The V gene end was trimmed by 0 bases and the J gene end by 3 bases; junction bases not matched to a gene: 5. The CDR3 covers 16 residues. The CDR3 DNA is TGTGCCAGCAGCCAAGATTTACTAGCGGGACTCTACGAGCAGTACTTC. Translation: CASSQDLLAGLYEQYF.

This clonotype came up a few times. The V call is TRBV20-1, the J call TRBJ2-7; D call uncertain. Germline V CDR1 and CDR2: DFQATT, SNEGSKA (reference sequence). The V end was cut by 0 bases, the J end by 0 bases, with 6 bases between. The CDR3 length is 13 residues. CDR3 DNA sequence: TGCAGTGCTAGAGAGATGAGCTCCTACGAGCAGTACTTC. Translation: CSAREMSSYEQYF.

This clonotype was recorded at least ten times. This rearrangement joins TRBV20-1 to TRBJ2-5; D possibly corresponds to TRBD1 (6 bases). Germline-derived CDR1 and CDR2 are DFQATT and SNEGSKA (reference sequence). There are 12 residues in the CDR3. V lost 6 bases and J 5 bases, leaving 13 bases between the germline ends. The DNA of the CDR3 is TGCAGTGCGGGAAGACAGGAGGAGACCCAGTACTTC. It codes for CSAGRQEETQYF.

The table lists this clonotype with many counts. V and J are TRBV7-2 and TRBJ1-2; D is possibly TRBD1 (6 bases). V lost 2 bases, J lost 5 bases, and 12 bases lay in between. Germline V lookup: CDR1 SGHTA, CDR2 FQGNSA. The CDR3 contains 14 residues. The CDR3 coding sequence is TGTGCCAGCAGCTTAAGGCTACAGGGATATGGCTACACCTTC. Translation: CASSLRLQGYGYTF.

This clonotype is termed medium-sized. J is TRBJ2-1 and V is TRBV20-1, with 9 bases matching TRBD2. This CDR3 spans 16 amino acids. CDR1 DFQATT and CDR2 SNEGSKA come from the germline V gene (reference sequence). Trimming took 6 bases from V and 0 from J; bases not matched to a gene: 9. The CDR3 spells CSAENLAGSSYNEQFF. The CDR3 DNA follows: TGCAGTGCAGAAAATCTAGCGGGGTCCTCCTACAATGAGCAGTTCTTC.

V is TRBV16 and J is TRBJ2-1; D may be TRBD1 (5 bases). V dropped 2 bases and J dropped 10 bases, with 12 bases sitting between them. This CDR3 has 13 residues. The germline gives CDR1 KGHSY, CDR2 FQNENV. CDR3 protein: CASSQKRQGEQFF. CDR3 nucleotides: TGTGCCAGCAGCCAAAAAAGGCAGGGAGAGCAGTTCTTC.

In its sample, this clonotype was seen a few times. The chain carries TRBV5-1 and TRBJ1-5, with D unclear. The CDR3 contains 13 residues. V was clipped by 4 bases and J by 7 bases, with 12 bases between them. Looked up from germline, CDR1 is SGHRS and CDR2 is YFSETQ. CDR3 coding DNA: TGCGCCAGCAGCCCCGGCCCTGAACAGCCCCAGCATTTT. Its protein is CASSPGPEQPQHF. Complete variable domain (other parts from reference TRBV5-1 and TRBJ1-5): KAGVTQTPRYLIKTRGQQVTLSCSPISGHRSVSWYQQTPGQGLQFLFEYFSETQRNKGNFPGRFSGRQFSNSRSEMNVSTLELGDSALYLCASSPGPEQPQHFGDGTRLSIL.

The chain is built from TRBV20-1 and TRBJ2-5, with D possibly TRBD2 on 6 matching bases. CDR3 size: 12 residues. Trimming stripped 5 bases from V and 4 bases from J, with 11 bases between. The germline V gene has CDR1 DFQATT and CDR2 SNEGSKA (reference sequence). CDR3 region: CSASSVRETQYF. CDR3 DNA sequence: TGCAGTGCTTCTAGCGTAAGAGAGACCCAGTACTTC.

In regard to this clonotype: This sequence may be a read error, since a much larger clone differs from it by one base. The chain joins TRBV29-1 to TRBJ1-2, with 8 bases fitting TRBD1. The CDR3 contains 11 residues. J gave up 8 bases and V 6 bases, and 5 bases lay outside the gene matches. Germline V CDR1 and CDR2: SQVTM, ANQGSEA. CDR3 bases: TGCAGCGTCGGGGCAGGGGGCGGCTACACCTTC. This encodes CSVGAGGGYTF.

The chain recombines TRBV14 with TRBJ2-7; TRBD2 might be the D (5 bases). Germline lookup yields CDR1 SGHDN and CDR2 FVKESK. The CDR3 loop spans 16 amino acids. Trimming shortened V by 0 bases and J by 1 base, and 13 bases separated the two germline ends. The DNA of the CDR3 is TGTGCCAGCAGCCAAGATTGGGAGACTCCTTCCTACGAGCAGTACTTC. Translating gives CASSQDWETPSYEQYF.

This clonotype was recorded at least ten times. The chain employs TRBV20-1 and TRBJ2-5, with 10 bases fitting TRBD2. CDR3 length equals 15 residues. Trimming removed 0 bases from V and 5 bases from J; junction bases left unmatched: 6. Germline CDR1 reads DFQATT; CDR2 reads SNEGSKA (reference sequence). As DNA, the CDR3 is TGCAGTGCTAGAGATGGGCTAGCGGGAGTGGAGACCCAGTACTTC. As protein: CSARDGLAGVETQYF.

This clonotype was found a few times. The CDR3 protein is CASSTQLAEQYF. CDR3 sequence (DNA): TGTGCCAGCAGCACTCAGTTAGCCGAGCAGTACTTC. This sequence joins TRBV7-9 and TRBJ2-7; D is unclear. Germline loops: CDR1 SEHNR, CDR2 FQNEAQ (reference sequence). V was clipped by 5 bases and J by 6 bases, with 11 bases between them. This CDR3 region has 12 residues. The full variable domain, its missing parts supplied by reference TRBV7-9 and TRBJ2-7, is DTGVSQNPRHKITKRGQNVTFRCDPISEHNRLYWYRQTLGQGPEFLTYFQNEAQLEKSRLLSDRFSAERPKGSFSTLEIQRTEQGDSAMYLCASSTQLAEQYFGPGTRLTVT.

V usage is TRBV7-2 and J usage is TRBJ1-6; TRBD1 agrees at 9 bases. The CDR3 contains 15 residues. Per the germline V gene, CDR1 is SGHTA and CDR2 is FQGNSA. J lost 9 bases, V lost 5 bases, and 8 bases had no gene match. DNA of the CDR3: TGTGCCAGCAGCCCGGGACAGGGTTTCAGTTCACCCCTCCACTTT. Its protein product is CASSPGQGFSSPLHF.

V gene TRBV3-1 combines with J gene TRBJ2-7; D unclear. This CDR3 is 11 amino acids long. Germline loops: CDR1 LGHDT, CDR2 YNNKEL (reference sequence). Deletions cut 3 bases from V and 7 bases from J, with 7 bases between. The CDR3 DNA follows: TGTGCCAGCAGCCAGTACGGGGAGCAGTACTTC. This encodes CASSQYGEQYF.

As for this clonotype: One junction end disagrees with the germline gene, perhaps due to a read error. This rearrangement joins TRBV4-1 to TRBJ1-2; D unclear. This CDR3 has 12 residues. Germline CDR1 is MGHRA and CDR2 is YSYEKL. The CDR3, as DNA: TGCACCAGCAATAGCGAGTACTATGGCTACACCTTC. Amino acid sequence: CTSNSEYYGYTF.

There are a few counts of this clonotype. A much larger clone sits a single nucleotide away, making a read error possible. The chain couples TRBV28 to TRBJ2-1, with a tentative D call TRBD2 (5 bases). This CDR3 has 11 residues. Germline CDR1 reads MDHEN; CDR2 reads SYDVKM. CDR3 residues: CAGGTYNERFF. CDR3 coding DNA: TGTGCTGGAGGCACCTACAATGAGCGGTTCTTC.

There are many counts of this clonotype. The chain recombines TRBV6-6 with TRBJ1-2, with D possibly TRBD1 on 6 matching bases. Germline V gene sequence: CDR1 MNHNY, CDR2 SVGAGI (reference sequence). Trimming pared 6 bases from V and 2 bases from J, leaving 10 bases between. The CDR3 is 13 amino acids. The CDR3 sequence is CASSPGTNYGYTF. The CDR3 region has the DNA TGTGCCAGCAGCCCCGGGACAAACTATGGCTACACCTTC.

The rearrangement links TRBV7-9 to TRBJ2-7, with 10 nucleotides matching TRBD2. V was clipped by 5 bases and J by 6 bases; unmatched bases: 7. CDR1 is SEHNR, CDR2 FQNEAQ, per germline (reference sequence). This CDR3 contains 14 residues. The CDR3 region is CASSTGTSDGEQYF. The CDR3 DNA follows: TGTGCCAGCAGCACCGGGACTAGCGACGGCGAGCAGTACTTC.

This sequence joins TRBV7-2 and TRBJ2-3; 8 nucleotides agree with TRBD2. This CDR3 is 16 amino acids long. V was clipped by 2 bases and J by 1 base; unmatched bases: 5. Germline CDR1 and CDR2: SGHTA and FQGNSA. CDR3 in amino acids: CASSLIRGGGTDTQYF. The CDR3 DNA sequence: TGTGCCAGCAGCTTAATCCGGGGGGGTGGCACAGATACGCAGTATTTT.

This chain uses TRBV18 with TRBJ2-7, with 11 bases matching TRBD1. This CDR3 has 12 residues. Losses at the gene ends were 5 bases for V and 6 bases for J; bases not matched to a gene: 0. From germline, CDR1 is KGHSH and CDR2 LQKENI. The DNA of the CDR3 is TGTGCCAGCTCAGGGACAGGGGGCGAGCAGTACTTC. It specifies CASSGTGGEQYF.

This chain joins TRBV4-1 and TRBJ2-7; 8 positions agree with TRBD2. J gave up 0 bases and V 4 bases, and 11 bases lay outside the gene matches. The CDR3 spans 17 residues. Germline CDR1 is MGHRA and CDR2 is YSYEKL. The CDR3 loop reads CASSLWRGGGTSYEQYF. The DNA of the CDR3 is TGCGCCAGCAGCCTTTGGCGCGGCGGGGGGACCTCCTACGAGCAGTACTTC.

This clonotype was observed a handful of times. The V call is TRBV7-2, the J call TRBJ2-5; 8 bases are a match to TRBD1. Germline CDR1 is SGHTA and CDR2 is FQGNSA. This CDR3 comprises 14 residues. The V gene end was trimmed by 5 bases and the J gene end by 3 bases; junction bases not matched to a gene: 5. The CDR3 here is CASSPQGAKETQYF. In DNA, the CDR3 is TGTGCCAGCAGCCCTCAGGGGGCTAAAGAGACCCAGTACTTC.